This T cell receptor beta chain was observed in a study of T cell repertoires in cytomegalovirus infection. General study results and limits: HLA-C-restricted, CMV-specific TCR beta clonotypes were dominant ex vivo.

This CDR3 has 15 amino acids. Points on this clonotype: Its target is not known.

Each CDR3 protein is one row after TCRdb ran MiXCR on the reads. Here the sample spans hundreds of thousands of distinct CDR3 sequences, roughly a third being singletons. V is TRBV5-3 and J is TRBJ2-3; 11 bases fit TRBD2. TRBV5-3 is labeled an ORF, and its function is uncertain. The clonotype originates from a human donor in good health (CMV status not recorded). Some clones in this sample may be carry-over from other donors' samples. The input for sequencing was cultured PBMCs, taken from culture after CMV antigen stimulation. CDR3 loop: CDSSLGLAGTDTQYF. The CDR3 DNA sequence: TGTGACAGCAGCTTGGGACTAGCGGGCACAGATACGCAGTATTTT.